The next 6 T cell receptor beta chains were all read from a single sample in a study of T cell responses to AZD1222 COVID-19 vaccine. Assay used: immunoSEQ multiplex PCR; TCRdb lists only in-frame clones, some missing. The sample has about 140,000 clones, roughly 92% seen once. Material: peripheral blood, obtained on day 0 of AZD1222 vaccination. The receptors originated from an adult in good health.

The rearrangement joins TRBV5-6 to TRBJ2-2; D ambiguous. V gave up 7 bases and J gave up 1 base, with 11 bases separating them. Germline CDR1 reads SGHDT; CDR2 reads YYEEEE. CDR3 length equals 14 residues. CDR3 in amino acids: CASHSIWNTGELFF. The CDR3 nucleotides are TGTGCCAGCCATTCGATTTGGAACACCGGGGAGCTGTTTTTT.

The J gene is TRBJ1-4, the V gene TRBV19, with D maybe TRBD1 (6 bases). The germline V gene has CDR1 LNHDA and CDR2 SQIVND (reference sequence). The germline V and J ends were trimmed by 1 base and 1 base, with 13 bases remaining between them. This CDR3 has 17 residues. The CDR3 region is CASSIVSVGGTNEKLFF. The CDR3 DNA sequence: TGTGCCAGTAGTATAGTATCTGTAGGGGGAACTAATGAAAAACTGTTTTTT.

V and J are TRBV7-2 and TRBJ2-3; D possibly corresponds to TRBD1 (5 bases). V was trimmed by 4 bases and J by 2 bases, leaving 10 bases between them. CDR1 and CDR2 from the germline V gene are SGHTA and FQGNSA. The CDR3 is 14 residues long. CDR3 in amino acids: CASSSTRATDTQYF. DNA of the CDR3: TGTGCCAGCAGCTCAACCAGGGCCACAGATACGCAGTATTTT.

This chain uses TRBV6-5 with TRBJ2-7, with D perhaps matching TRBD2 (5 bases). Germline-derived CDR1 and CDR2 are MNHEY and SVGAGI. The V end was cut by 2 bases, the J end by 5 bases, with 10 bases between. This CDR3 has 13 amino acids. Here the CDR3 DNA reads TGTGCCAGCAGTTACGACGCGGGTAACGAGCAGTACTTC. This codes for CASSYDAGNEQYF.

The chain links TRBV13 to TRBJ1-5, with D possibly being TRBD1 (5 bases). Germline CDR1 reads PRHDT; CDR2 reads FYEKMQ (reference sequence). The CDR3 has 17 amino acids. V lost 0 bases to trimming and J lost 3 bases, with 15 bases between them. The CDR3 DNA follows: TGTGCCAGCAGCTTAGGTTGGGGTAGAGGGGTCAATCAGCCCCAGCATTTT. It codes for CASSLGWGRGVNQPQHF. The whole variable domain, remainder taken from reference TRBV13 and TRBJ1-5, is AAGVIQSPRHLIKEKRETATLKCYPIPRHDTVYWYQQGPGQDPQFLISFYEKMQSDKGSIPDRFSAQQFSDYHSELNMSSLELGDSALYFCASSLGWGRGVNQPQHFGDGTRLSIL.

This clone was seen a single time. The CDR3 protein is CASSGGEPYEQYF. The CDR3 DNA sequence: TGTGCCAGCAGCGGGGGGGAACCCTACGAGCAGTACTTC. V usage is TRBV5-5 and J usage is TRBJ2-7, with TRBD2 matching over 7 bases. The CDR3 has 13 amino acids. V gave up 4 bases and J gave up 2 bases; unmatched junction bases: 3. Looked up from germline, CDR1 is SGHKS and CDR2 is YYEKEE (reference sequence).